These T cell receptor beta chains were read from a single sample in a study of T cells in Graves' hyperthyroidism and ophthalmopathy. TCRdb reanalysed the multiplex PCR reads using MiXCR and keeps one entry per CDR3 protein. The data contain about 250,000 distinct CDR3 sequences, 22% of them singletons. Input material: blood. The receptor source for this set is a man younger than 40 with Graves' ophthalmopathy. The CDR3 runs from the conserved cysteine through the conserved F or W. Fields, in order: clone size, D gene, CDR3 length, J gene, V gene, CDR3 protein, CDR3 DNA. A D gene is named only where the DNA matches it firmly. Where a row states a size, it is once, few, many or the class of an expanded clone; other rows omit it.

>.|TRBD2|13|TRBJ2-1|TRBV12-3/TRBV12-4
CASGPLAGYEQFF
TGTGCCAGCGGTCCACTAGCGGGATATGAGCAGTTCTTC
>once|TRBD2|15|TRBJ2-1|TRBV9
CASSVGAGDLDEQFF
TGTGCCAGCAGCGTAGGGGCGGGAGATTTGGATGAGCAGTTCTTC
>few|TRBD1|13|TRBJ2-1|TRBV6-1
CAGSEDRHLTQFF
TGTGCCGGTTCGGAGGACAGGCATTTGACGCAGTTCTTC
>.|.|14|TRBJ1-1|TRBV12-3/TRBV12-4
CASRPDRLFAEAFF
TGTGCCAGCAGGCCCGACAGGCTATTTGCTGAAGCTTTCTTT
>many|TRBD2|17|TRBJ2-1|TRBV11-3
CASSLVGQAGLYNEQFF
TGTGCCAGCAGCTTAGTGGGGCAAGCGGGGCTCTACAATGAGCAGTTCTTC
>.|.|15|TRBJ2-3|TRBV6-2/TRBV6-3
CASSYYWPGTDTQYF
TGTGCCAGCAGTTACTACTGGCCAGGCACAGATACGCAGTATTTT
>.|.|13|TRBJ2-5|TRBV2
CASSGAGQETQYF
TGTGCCAGCAGTGGGGCAGGCCAAGAGACCCAGTACTTC
>.|TRBD2|17|TRBJ2-3|TRBV7-9
CASSLGGTSGTTDTQYF
TGTGCCAGCAGCTTGGGGGGGACTAGCGGGACCACAGATACGCAGTATTTT
>few|TRBD2|17|TRBJ2-2|TRBV5-4
CASSQGLAGAGTGELFF
TGTGCCAGCAGCCAGGGACTAGCGGGAGCGGGCACCGGGGAGCTGTTTTTT
>.|.|15|TRBJ1-6|TRBV7-9
CASSPDASGNSPLHF
TGTGCCAGCAGCCCCGACGCCAGTGGCAATTCACCCCTCCACTTT
>.|TRBD2|15|TRBJ2-3|TRBV5-1
CASSNSLAGPDTQYF
TGCGCCAGCAGCAATAGTCTAGCGGGACCGGATACGCAGTATTTT
>few|TRBD2|16|TRBJ2-3|TRBV6-1
CASKPVAGGPGDTQYF
TGTGCCAGCAAACCAGTAGCGGGAGGGCCGGGAGATACGCAGTATTTT
>few|.|14|TRBJ2-1|TRBV27
CASKGRGSYNEQFF
TGTGCCAGCAAGGGCAGGGGATCCTACAATGAGCAGTTCTTC
>many|.|16|TRBJ2-7|TRBV27
CASSPLQGPKIYEQYF
TGTGCCAGCAGTCCACTCCAGGGACCCAAAATCTACGAGCAGTACTTC
>.|TRBD2|13|TRBJ2-7|TRBV20-1
CSARRTSVYEQYF
TGCAGTGCTAGAAGGACTAGCGTATACGAGCAGTACTTC
>.|TRBD1|13|TRBJ1-1|TRBV10-3
CAIKNRGLTEAFF
TGTGCCATCAAGAACAGGGGGCTCACTGAAGCTTTCTTT
>many|.|12|TRBJ1-2|TRBV2
CASRRQSGGYTF
TGTGCCAGCAGGAGACAGTCGGGAGGCTACACCTTC
>.|.|13|TRBJ2-5|TRBV20-1
CSAKDRALETQYF
TGCAGTGCTAAGGATAGAGCGCTAGAGACCCAGTACTTC
>.|.|15|TRBJ2-3|TRBV11-2
CASSLILAGTDTQYF
TGTGCCAGCAGCTTAATCCTCGCGGGCACAGATACGCAGTATTTT
>.|TRBD2|15|TRBJ2-5|TRBV6-5
CASRLAGADQETQYF
TGTGCCAGCAGATTAGCGGGAGCGGACCAAGAGACCCAGTACTTC
>few|TRBD2|15|TRBJ2-1|TRBV27
CASTVGLAGKVEQFF
TGTGCCAGCACCGTGGGACTAGCGGGAAAGGTTGAGCAGTTCTTC
>many|TRBD1|14|TRBJ2-2|TRBV3-1
CASSRGQDTGELFF
TGTGCCAGCAGCCGGGGACAGGACACCGGGGAGCTGTTTTTT
>.|.|16|TRBJ1-5|TRBV4-1
CASSQETTGGNQPQHF
TGCGCCAGCAGCCAAGAGACGACGGGGGGCAATCAGCCCCAGCATTTT
>many|.|13|TRBJ2-3|TRBV24-1
CATSDSDLDTQYF
TGTGCCACCAGTGATTCGGACCTCGATACGCAGTATTTT
>.|.|14|TRBJ1-1|TRBV16
CASSPEQDWSEAFF
TGTGCCAGCAGCCCCGAACAGGATTGGTCTGAAGCTTTCTTT
>many|.|11|TRBJ2-5|TRBV18
CASSPGETQYF
TGTGCCAGCTCACCAGGAGAGACCCAGTACTTC
>.|TRBD2|14|TRBJ2-7|TRBV12-3/TRBV12-4
CASSDLAGAGEQYF
TGTGCCAGCAGTGACCTAGCGGGGGCTGGCGAGCAGTACTTC
>few|TRBD2|16|TRBJ2-1|TRBV7-9
CASSTMGLAGSNEQFF
TGTGCCAGCAGCACAATGGGACTAGCGGGAAGCAATGAGCAGTTCTTC